The 8 T cell receptor beta chains presented below share a single source sample, sequenced in a study of cytomegalovirus exposure and HLA in healthy donors. The study ran its PCR with 60 Vbeta and 13 Jbeta primers. The assay was immunoSEQ multiplex PCR, and TCRdb's table has in-frame clones only and misses some. The sample comprises 120,000 or so clones, over 70% of which are singletons, and approximately 4% rests with the top ten. The sequencing input was PBMCs. The receptor source for this set is a man younger than 30 in good health and CMV-seropositive.

Turning to this clone: One junction end disagrees with the germline gene, perhaps due to a read error. The chain joins TRBV10-3 to TRBJ2-7; 7 nucleotides align to TRBD2. Looked up from germline, CDR1 is ENHRY and CDR2 is SYGVKD. The CDR3 consists of 15 residues. Here the CDR3 DNA reads TGTGCCATCAGTCAGTCCCGGGGCGGGGAGGGCGAGCAGTACTTC. Translated: CAISQSRGGEGEQYF.

This chain links TRBV7-9 with TRBJ2-5, with TRBD2 as a possible D gene (5 bases). The J call may be faulty, since TRBJ2-7 better matches the DNA end. CDR3 length: 16 residues. Germline CDR1 SEHNR, CDR2 FQNEAQ (reference sequence). The CDR3 sequence is CASSSTNGIDSYEQYF. In DNA form, the CDR3 reads TGTGCCAGCAGCTCTACTAACGGGATCGACTCCTACGAGCAGTACTTC.

The chain recombines TRBV30 with TRBJ1-2; D remains unclear. The germline V gene encodes CDR1 GTSNPN and CDR2 SVGIG (reference sequence). V was shortened by 5 bases and J by 5 bases, with 9 bases between the two germline ends. The CDR3 loop spans 11 amino acids. The CDR3 nucleotides read TGTGCCTGGGGCGAGGGTTATGGCTACACCTTC. This sequence encodes CAWGEGYGYTF.

The J gene is TRBJ1-4, the V gene TRBV27; D is ambiguous. Germline V gene lookup returns CDR1 MNHEY and CDR2 SMNVEV (reference sequence). Trimming shortened V by 3 bases and J by 8 bases, and 13 bases separated the two germline ends. The CDR3 loop spans 14 amino acids. The CDR3 sequence: CASSLVGLGEKLFF. CDR3 bases: TGTGCCAGCAGTTTGGTCGGTCTCGGGGAAAAACTGTTTTTT.

On this clone: Sequence at one end of the junction differs from germline and may be a read error. V is TRBV4-1 and J is TRBJ2-4; no firm D call. There are 10 residues in the CDR3. Germline CDR1 reads MGHRA; CDR2 reads YSYEKL. The CDR3 DNA sequence: TGCGCCAGCAGCCAACGGTATTCGGACTTC. Its translation: CASSQRYSDF.

This clone has just a few counts. The chain employs TRBV11-2 and TRBJ2-1; 9 positions agree with TRBD2. V was pared by 5 bases and J by 8 bases, with 10 bases of the junction left unmatched. The CDR3 spans 15 residues. Germline lookup yields CDR1 SGHAT and CDR2 FQNNGV. Written as DNA, the CDR3 is TGTGCCAGCAGCCGTGGACTAGCGCTAAAGGATGAGCAGTTCTTC. It encodes CASSRGLALKDEQFF.

Note on this clone: One end of the junction fails to match germline, which may point to a read error. Other nucleotide sequences from this sample produce the same CDR3. The rearrangement joins TRBV7-2 to TRBJ2-6; D is unclear. The CDR3 contains 15 residues. CDR1 is SGHTA and CDR2 is FQGNSA in the germline V gene. CDR3 region: CASSQWASGANVLTF. In nucleotides, the CDR3 is TGCGCCAGCAGCCAATGGGCGTCTGGGGCCAACGTCCTGACTTTC.

This clone was counted only a few times. The rearrangement uses TRBV5-1 and TRBJ2-1; tentatively, D is TRBD2 (5 bases). Germline V CDR1 and CDR2: SGHRS, YFSETQ. The CDR3 totals 13 residues. V shed 7 bases and J shed 11 bases, with 19 bases lying between them. CDR3 DNA sequence: TGCGCCAGCGCTCCCGTAGCGACGGAAAAGCAGTTCTTC. This encodes CASAPVATEKQFF.